This TCR beta chain was observed in a study of cytomegalovirus exposure and HLA in healthy donors. Regarding the study as a whole: Excluded: some indistinguishable V segments such as TRBV6-2 and TRBV6-3. TCR beta V- and J-gene trimming, according to a later analysis, was linked to a missense DCLRE1C variant. Sequencing depth across donors, presence/absence analyses assumed, was roughly uniform.

Comments on this clone: Its antigen remains unidentified. The same CDR3 arises from other DNA sequences in this sample as well.

The germline V gene has CDR1 LNHDA and CDR2 SQIVND (reference sequence). The J segment lost 3 bases and the V segment lost 6 bases, leaving 0 bases of the junction unmatched. This CDR3 contains 12 residues. Use of 60 Vbeta and 13 Jbeta primers characterized the PCR. Authors' processing steps: Among the unique TCR beta chains that a later analysis counted, about 79 million in all, 10 million to 13 million were shared. Measured with immunoSEQ multiplex PCR; TCRdb has only the in-frame clones, and not every one. That table furnishes V, J and clone size, whereas the DNA furnished D and trimming. The profile shows 200,000 to 250,000 clones, 82% of them singletons.

The TCR was taken from a woman aged 40 to 50 in good health and CMV-seropositive. The chain joins TRBV19 to TRBJ1-2; 8 nucleotides agree with TRBD1. Sequenced input: PBMCs. The chain's CDR3 is CASRDRDYGYTF. The CDR3 bases are TGTGCCAGTAGGGACAGGGACTATGGCTACACCTTC. Combining the CDR3 with reference TRBV19 and TRBJ1-2 gives the whole variable domain DGGITQSPKYLFRKEGQNVTLSCEQNLNHDAMYWYRQDPGQGLRLIYYSQIVNDFQKGDIAEGYSVSREKKESFPLTVTSAQKNPTAFYLCASRDRDYGYTFGSGTRLTVV.